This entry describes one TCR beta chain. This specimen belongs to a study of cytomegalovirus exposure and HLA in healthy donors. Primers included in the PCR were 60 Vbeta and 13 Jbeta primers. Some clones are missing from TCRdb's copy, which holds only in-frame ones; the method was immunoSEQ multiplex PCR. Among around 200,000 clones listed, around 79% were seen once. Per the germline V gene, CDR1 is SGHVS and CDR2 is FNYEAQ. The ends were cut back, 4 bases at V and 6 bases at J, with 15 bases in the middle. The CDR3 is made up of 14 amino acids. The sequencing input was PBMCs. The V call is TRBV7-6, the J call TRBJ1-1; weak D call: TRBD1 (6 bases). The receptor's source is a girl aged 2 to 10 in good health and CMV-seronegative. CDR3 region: CASSSWQGKPEAFF. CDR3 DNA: TGTGCCAGCAGCTCCTGGCAGGGGAAACCTGAAGCTTTCTTT.